A single sample is the source of the 23 T cell receptor beta chains below, sequenced in a study of shared clonotypes between healthy human individuals. Method: immunoSEQ multiplex PCR; TCRdb's copy keeps in-frame clones and lacks some. Found here are approximately 500,000 clones, roughly 79% of them singletons; the top ten hold around 12%. The sample comprised PBMCs. The source of these receptors is a woman aged 40 to 50 in good health. Some clones in this sample may be carry-over from other donors' samples.

The chain is built from TRBV4-1 and TRBJ1-2, with D perhaps TRBD1 (5 bases). Germline V lookup: CDR1 MGHRA, CDR2 YSYEKL. V was trimmed by 0 bases and J by 14 bases, leaving 22 bases between them. CDR3 size: 15 residues. CDR3 sequence reads: CASSQENWDGKGVTF. Written as DNA, the CDR3 is TGCGCCAGCAGCCAAGAAAATTGGGACGGCAAGGGTGTTACCTTC.

V gene TRBV9 combines with J gene TRBJ1-4, with a possible D match to TRBD1 (6 bases). V lost 3 bases, J lost 7 bases, and 19 bases lay in between. Per the germline V gene, CDR1 is SGDLS and CDR2 is YYNGEE. The CDR3 is 16 residues long. CDR3 DNA sequence: TGTGCCAGCAGCGCCGGACGGGGGGCCGGTGGTGAAAAACTGTTTTTT. Translated, it gives CASSAGRGAGGEKLFF.

This clone was detected a few times. One junction end disagrees with the germline gene, perhaps due to a read error. The rearrangement links TRBV7-9 to TRBJ1-1, with unresolved D. This CDR3 has 13 amino acids. Per the germline V gene, CDR1 is SEHNR and CDR2 is FQNEAQ (reference sequence). CDR3 sequence reads: CASSLALKTEAFF. In DNA form, the CDR3 reads TGTGCCAGCAGCTTAGCGTTGAAGACTGAAGCTTTCTTT.

The chain joins TRBV9 to TRBJ2-1, with TRBD2 identical over 9 bases. Per the germline V gene, CDR1 is SGDLS and CDR2 is YYNGEE. V shed 4 bases and J 9 bases; nucleotides not matched to a gene: 11. The CDR3 loop spans 15 amino acids. The CDR3 is CASSSYSGSGVEQFF. CDR3 DNA: TGTGCCAGCAGCTCCTATAGCGGGAGCGGGGTTGAGCAGTTCTTC.

V usage is TRBV28 and J usage is TRBJ2-1; 16 bases are a match to TRBD2. The CDR3 is 18 residues long. Per germline, CDR1 MDHEN and CDR2 SYDVKM. J gave up 4 bases and V 5 bases, and 8 bases lay outside the gene matches. In DNA, the CDR3 is TGTGCCAGCAGTCCCGGGACTAGCGGGAGGGCGAATTACAATGAGCAGTTCTTC. Translation gives CASSPGTSGRANYNEQFF.

V gene TRBV27 combines with J gene TRBJ2-2; the match to TRBD1 covers 7 bases. The CDR3 extends over 15 amino acids. With V trimmed by 5 bases and J by 4 bases, 7 bases remained unmatched. Germline CDR1 reads MNHEY; CDR2 reads SMNVEV (reference sequence). Here the CDR3 reads CASSETGVGTGELFF. CDR3 in DNA: TGTGCCAGCAGTGAAACAGGGGTCGGCACCGGGGAGCTGTTTTTT.

This sequence joins TRBV11-3 and TRBJ2-7, with D uncertain. Trimming stripped 5 bases from V and 9 bases from J, with 17 bases between. Germline lookup yields CDR1 SGHNT and CDR2 YENEEA. The CDR3 sequence is 13 residues long. The CDR3 spells CASSRAPGRMQYF. In DNA form, the CDR3 reads TGTGCCAGCAGCCGGGCACCGGGCAGGATGCAGTACTTC. Using reference TRBV11-3 and TRBJ2-7 for the parts outside the CDR3, the full variable domain is EAGVVQSPRYKIIEKKQPVAFWCNPISGHNTLYWYLQNLGQGPELLIRYENEEAVDDSQLPKDRFSAERLKGVDSTLKIQPAELGDSAVYLCASSRAPGRMQYFGPGTRLTVT.

In DNA, the CDR3 is TGTGCCAGCCGCCTCCGGCAGTCTGGGGCCAACGTCCTGACTTTC. As protein: CASRLRQSGANVLTF. V is TRBV7-2 and J is TRBJ2-6; no reliable D call. Germline CDR1 SGHTA, CDR2 FQGNSA. The CDR3 consists of 15 residues. V lost 8 bases and J 1 base, leaving 12 bases between the germline ends. The variable domain in full, with the rest retrieved from reference TRBV7-2 and TRBJ2-6, is GAGVSQSPSNKVTEKGKDVELRCDPISGHTALYWYRQSLGQGLEFLIYFQGNSAPDKSGLPSDRFSAERTGGSVSTLTIQRTQQEDSAVYLCASRLRQSGANVLTFGAGSRLTVL.

The sample holds one count of this clone. This chain joins TRBV28 and TRBJ1-1, with a weak D call TRBD1 (6 bases). Per germline, CDR1 MDHEN and CDR2 SYDVKM. The CDR3 spans 13 residues. Trimming removed 3 bases from V and 10 bases from J, with 15 bases in between. CDR3 sequence: CASSFNWGLGAFF. The CDR3 DNA follows: TGTGCCAGCAGTTTCAATTGGGGGCTAGGAGCTTTCTTT. Complete variable domain (other parts from reference TRBV28 and TRBJ1-1): DVKVTQSSRYLVKRTGEKVFLECVQDMDHENMFWYRQDPGLGLRLIYFSYDVKMKEKGDIPEGYSVSREKKERFSLILESASTNQTSMYLCASSFNWGLGAFFGQGTRLTVV.

V gene TRBV28 combines with J gene TRBJ2-2; D remains unclear. The CDR3 totals 14 residues. The germline V gene has CDR1 MDHEN and CDR2 SYDVKM. The V end was cut by 3 bases, the J end by 5 bases, with 10 bases between. CDR3 coding DNA: TGTGCCAGCAGTTTGCGAAGGGTGACCGGGGAGCTGTTTTTT. Translated, it gives CASSLRRVTGELFF.

V usage is TRBV27 and J usage is TRBJ2-7; 9 bases are shared with TRBD2. Germline V gene sequence: CDR1 MNHEY, CDR2 SMNVEV (reference sequence). Trimming at V came to 0 bases and at J to 5 bases, leaving 8 bases not matched to a gene. This CDR3 has 16 amino acids. Here the CDR3 reads CASSLSSSGILHEQYF. CDR3 bases: TGTGCCAGCAGTTTATCCTCTAGCGGGATTTTGCACGAGCAGTACTTC.

This clone came up a few times. V usage is TRBV11-3 and J usage is TRBJ1-6; D gene ambiguous. The germline gives CDR1 SGHNT, CDR2 YENEEA. The CDR3 runs to 14 residues. V gave up 2 bases and J gave up 8 bases, with 10 bases separating them. The DNA of the CDR3 is TGTGCCAGCAGCTTACATGGGTTCTATTCACCCCTCCACTTT. Translating gives CASSLHGFYSPLHF. The variable domain in full, with the rest retrieved from reference TRBV11-3 and TRBJ1-6, is EAGVVQSPRYKIIEKKQPVAFWCNPISGHNTLYWYLQNLGQGPELLIRYENEEAVDDSQLPKDRFSAERLKGVDSTLKIQPAELGDSAVYLCASSLHGFYSPLHFGNGTRLTVT.

V usage is TRBV28 and J usage is TRBJ2-1, with TRBD2 matching over 7 bases. V lost 6 bases and J lost 1; bases outside the gene matches: 9. The CDR3 contains 16 residues. Germline loops: CDR1 MDHEN, CDR2 SYDVKM. The CDR3 region has the DNA TGTGCCAGCAGCCCTCTAGCGGACCATTCCTACAATGAGCAGTTCTTC. It encodes CASSPLADHSYNEQFF.

The rearrangement joins TRBV2 to TRBJ2-7; D call uncertain. This CDR3 has 15 amino acids. V was clipped by 1 base and J by 5 bases, with 15 bases between them. Germline CDR1 reads SNHLY; CDR2 reads FYNNEI. The CDR3 spells CASSEVSRGIHEQYF. For the CDR3, the DNA is TGTGCCAGCAGTGAAGTAAGCCGTGGGATCCACGAGCAGTACTTC. The full variable domain, completed using reference TRBV2 and TRBJ2-7, is EPEVTQTPSHQVTQMGQEVILRCVPISNHLYFYWYRQILGQKVEFLVSFYNNEISEKSEIFDDQFSVERPDGSNFTLKIRSTKLEDSAMYFCASSEVSRGIHEQYFGPGTRLTVT.

The table lists this clone with many counts. The rearrangement links TRBV7-7 to TRBJ1-1, with TRBD1 as a possible D gene (6 bases). The CDR3 is 13 amino acids. Trimming cost V 2 bases and J 6 bases, with 10 bases left between them. Germline V gene sequence: CDR1 SSHAT, CDR2 FNYEAQ (reference sequence). CDR3 coding DNA: TGTGCCAGCAGCTTAACAGGGCCCCCTGAAGCTTTCTTT. Protein product: CASSLTGPPEAFF.

The gene calls are TRBV15 and TRBJ2-2; D unclear. Trimming cost V 1 base and J 2 bases, with 11 bases left between them. The CDR3 loop spans 16 amino acids. The germline V gene has CDR1 LNHNV and CDR2 YYDKDF (reference sequence). DNA of the CDR3: TGTGCCACCAGCAGAGGCACCACCGAAAACACCGGGGAGCTGTTTTTT. It is translated as CATSRGTTENTGELFF.

This chain joins TRBV19 and TRBJ2-2; 8 nucleotides align to TRBD1. Per the germline V gene, CDR1 is LNHDA and CDR2 is SQIVND (reference sequence). J lost 3 bases, V lost 4 bases, and 7 bases had no gene match. CDR3 length equals 16 residues. The CDR3 sequence is CASSTPGGVDTGELFF. In DNA form, the CDR3 reads TGTGCCAGTAGTACACCAGGGGGCGTCGACACCGGGGAGCTGTTTTTT.

This clone appeared many times. CDR3 in amino acids: CASSLLPNKDEQYF. The CDR3 bases are TGCGCCAGCAGCCTACTACCGAACAAAGACGAGCAGTACTTC. The rearrangement uses TRBV5-1 and TRBJ2-7; D call uncertain. This CDR3 region has 14 residues. CDR1 is SGHRS and CDR2 is YFSETQ in the germline V gene. Trimming shortened V by 4 bases and J by 5 bases, and 16 bases separated the two germline ends.

This clone has more than one count but fewer than ten. The genes are TRBV21-1 and TRBJ1-4; the table's D call, TRBD1, was not checked against the DNA. TRBV21-1 is recorded as a pseudogene. The CDR3 extends over 17 amino acids. DNA for the CDR3: TGTGCCAGCAGCAAAGATGGACAGGGGGCCCTACCCGAAAAACTGTTTTTT. It codes for CASSKDGQGALPEKLFF.

The genes are TRBV5-1 and TRBJ2-1; 11 nucleotides agree with TRBD2. CDR1 and CDR2 from the germline V gene are SGHRS and YFSETQ. After removal of 0 bases from V and 6 bases from J, the junction contained 5 bases not matched to a gene. The CDR3 spans 16 residues. The CDR3 nucleotides are TGCGCCAGCAGCTTGGCCGGGGGACTAGCGGTCAATGAGCAGTTCTTC. This gives the protein CASSLAGGLAVNEQFF.

The gene calls are TRBV9 and TRBJ2-1; 7 bases line up with TRBD2. Germline V gene sequence: CDR1 SGDLS, CDR2 YYNGEE. The CDR3 loop spans 16 amino acids. Losses at the gene ends were 4 bases for V and 7 bases for J; bases not matched to a gene: 14. CDR3 amino acids: CASSLGTPAAGNEQFF. The CDR3 DNA reads as TGTGCCAGCAGCTTAGGGACGCCGGCAGCGGGGAATGAGCAGTTCTTC.

The V gene is TRBV25-1, the J gene TRBJ2-1, with 10 bases lining up with TRBD1. J gave up 9 bases and V 3 bases, and 8 bases lay outside the gene matches. Germline V gives CDR1 MGHDK, CDR2 SYGVNS. This CDR3 has 15 amino acids. The CDR3 region is CASSDPGQGLGEQFF. DNA for the CDR3: TGTGCCAGCAGTGACCCGGGACAGGGGTTGGGTGAGCAGTTCTTC.

This chain uses TRBV5-5 with TRBJ1-1, with a tentative D call TRBD1 (6 bases). CDR3 length: 13 residues. V lost 2 bases to trimming and J lost 4 bases, with 9 bases between them. Germline-derived CDR1 and CDR2 are SGHKS and YYEKEE (reference sequence). CDR3 coding DNA: TGTGCCAGCAGCTTACTGGACAGCACTGAAGCTTTCTTT. Translated, it gives CASSLLDSTEAFF.